These 11 T cell receptor beta chains originate from one sample sequenced in a study of CD8 T cells in ankylosing spondylitis. One entry per CDR3 protein results from TCRdb running MiXCR on the 5' RACE reads. The sample shows roughly 700,000 distinct CDR3 sequences, around a fifth of them seen only once. Which antigens these TCRs recognize remains unknown. General study points: What appeared characteristic of ankylosing spondylitis blood was a TCR beta motif of eight or nine highly homologous variants.

Sequenced input: blood, either unsorted or a sorted T cell fraction (not recorded which). The receptors originated from a male donor with ankylosing spondylitis.

V and J are TRBV29-1 and TRBJ1-5, with D possibly matching TRBD1 (5 bases). CDR1 is SQVTM, CDR2 ANQGSEA, per germline. The CDR3 sequence is 13 residues long. Trimming took off 7 bases at V and 5 bases at J, with 15 bases between the two ends. The chain's CDR3 is CSAWAGRDQPQHF. In DNA, the CDR3 is TGCAGCGCCTGGGCGGGGCGAGATCAGCCCCAGCATTTT.

The chain combines TRBV9 with TRBJ2-2; unclear D gene. CDR3 size: 15 residues. CDR1 SGDLS and CDR2 YYNGEE come from the germline V gene. V was pared by 4 bases and J by 1 base, with 11 bases between. CDR3 sequence: CASSLALVNTGELFF. In DNA form, the CDR3 reads TGTGCCAGCAGCCTTGCTCTAGTGAACACCGGGGAGCTGTTTTTT.

This clonotype was seen many times. The rearrangement joins TRBV20-1 to TRBJ2-3, with TRBD2 matching over 7 bases. There are 15 residues in the CDR3. The germline V gene has CDR1 DFQATT and CDR2 SNEGSKA (reference sequence). With 4 bases clipped from V and 6 bases from J, the junction kept 13 bases outside the gene matches. The DNA of the CDR3 is TGCAGTGCTAATAGGCTAGCGGAGAGATCCGATACGCAGTATTTT. The encoded protein is CSANRLAERSDTQYF.

The chain employs TRBV6-2 or TRBV6-3 and TRBJ1-6; unclear D gene. Deletions cut 3 bases from V and 9 bases from J, with 6 bases between. Germline CDR1 MNHEY, CDR2 SVGEGT. The CDR3 extends over 12 amino acids. This CDR3 reads CASSYMGSPLHF. The CDR3 DNA follows: TGTGCCAGCAGTTATATGGGTTCACCCCTCCACTTT.

The chain recombines TRBV20-1 with TRBJ2-5, with 12 bases that match TRBD2. This CDR3 is built from 16 residues. With 0 bases clipped from V and 2 bases from J, the junction kept 4 bases outside the gene matches. In germline, CDR1 is DFQATT, CDR2 SNEGSKA (reference sequence). CDR3 protein: CSAREPTSGSQETQYF. The CDR3 region has the DNA TGCAGTGCTAGAGAACCGACTAGCGGGAGTCAAGAGACCCAGTACTTC.

This clonotype was counted only a few times. This chain joins TRBV5-1 and TRBJ1-2; D ambiguous. CDR3 size: 13 residues. CDR1 is SGHRS and CDR2 is YFSETQ in the germline V gene. Deletions cut 4 bases from V and 5 bases from J, with 12 bases between. Here the CDR3 reads CASSPRDGYGYTF. CDR3 coding DNA: TGCGCCAGCAGCCCTAGGGATGGATATGGCTACACCTTC.

This clonotype was seen a handful of times. This sequence joins TRBV5-1 and TRBJ2-7; D may be TRBD1 (6 bases). The germline V gene has CDR1 SGHRS and CDR2 YFSETQ. The CDR3 is 14 amino acids. The V end was cut by 4 bases, the J end by 3 bases, with 14 bases between. The CDR3 loop is CASSPRTDRYEQYF. Written as DNA, the CDR3 is TGCGCCAGCAGCCCGCGGACAGATCGCTACGAGCAGTACTTC.

This clonotype has a handful of counts. The CDR3 is CASSQDLGIQTDGYTF. In DNA, the CDR3 is TGTGCCAGCAGCCAAGATCTGGGTATACAGACTGATGGCTACACCTTC. This chain joins TRBV3-1 and TRBJ1-2; D unresolved. This CDR3 is 16 amino acids long. Germline V lookup: CDR1 LGHDT, CDR2 YNNKEL (reference sequence). V lost 0 bases to trimming and J lost 6 bases, with 17 bases between them.

V and J are TRBV7-9 and TRBJ1-1; 8 nucleotides align to TRBD1. The CDR3 runs 15 residues. Unmatched junction bases numbered 6, after V lost 5 bases and J lost 1 base. Germline V CDR1 and CDR2: SEHNR, FQNEAQ (reference sequence). DNA of the CDR3: TGTGCCAGCAGCGCCAGGGGGCCGGGGAACACTGAAGCTTTCTTT. As protein: CASSARGPGNTEAFF. Looking up the rest from reference TRBV7-9 and TRBJ1-1 gives the full variable domain: DTGVSQNPRHKITKRGQNVTFRCDPISEHNRLYWYRQTLGQGPEFLTYFQNEAQLEKSRLLSDRFSAERPKGSFSTLEIQRTEQGDSAMYLCASSARGPGNTEAFFGQGTRLTVV.

In this sample, this clonotype turned up once. The rearrangement joins TRBV30 to TRBJ2-1; D uncertain. The CDR3 contains 11 residues. Per germline, CDR1 GTSNPN and CDR2 SVGIG (reference sequence). V lost 0 bases to trimming and J lost 9 bases, with 6 bases between them. The CDR3 reads CAWSVGSEQFF. The CDR3 region has the DNA TGTGCCTGGAGTGTTGGCAGTGAGCAGTTCTTC.

The V call is TRBV11-2, the J call TRBJ2-1; 8 nucleotides match TRBD1. The CDR3 is 14 residues long. In germline, CDR1 is SGHAT, CDR2 FQNNGV. With 5 bases clipped from V and 8 bases from J, the junction kept 8 bases outside the gene matches. The CDR3 nucleotides read TGTGCCAGCAGCCCGGGACAGGTTTGGGATGAGCAGTTCTTC. Translated, it gives CASSPGQVWDEQFF. The whole variable domain, filled in from reference TRBV11-2 and TRBJ2-1, reads EAGVAQSPRYKIIEKRQSVAFWCNPISGHATLYWYQQILGQGPKLLIQFQNNGVVDDSQLPKDRFSAERLKGVDSTLKIQPAKLEDSAVYLCASSPGQVWDEQFFGPGTRLTVL.